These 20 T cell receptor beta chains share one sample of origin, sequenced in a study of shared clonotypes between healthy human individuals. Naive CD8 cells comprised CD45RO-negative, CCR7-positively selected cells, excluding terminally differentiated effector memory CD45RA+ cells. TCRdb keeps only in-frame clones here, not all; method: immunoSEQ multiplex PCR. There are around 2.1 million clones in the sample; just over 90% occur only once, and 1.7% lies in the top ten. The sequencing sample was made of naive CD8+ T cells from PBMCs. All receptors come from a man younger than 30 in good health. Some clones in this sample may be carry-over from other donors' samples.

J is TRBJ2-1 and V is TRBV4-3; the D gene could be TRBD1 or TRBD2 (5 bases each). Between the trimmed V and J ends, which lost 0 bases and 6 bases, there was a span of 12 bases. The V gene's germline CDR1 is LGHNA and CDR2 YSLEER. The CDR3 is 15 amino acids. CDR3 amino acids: CASSQDPGQLNEQFF. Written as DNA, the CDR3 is TGCGCCAGCAGCCAAGATCCGGGGCAGCTCAATGAGCAGTTCTTC.

The CDR3 DNA reads as TGTGCCAGCAGAGGGGAAGGACAGGGGGATTTGATCAGCAATCAGCCCCAGCATTTT. Translating it yields CASRGEGQGDLISNQPQHF. V and J are TRBV7-3 and TRBJ1-5, with 10 bases matching TRBD1. Per germline, CDR1 SGHTA and CDR2 FQGTGA. CDR3 size: 19 residues. Germline trimming cut 6 bases from V and 1 base from J; bases unmatched to any gene: 15.

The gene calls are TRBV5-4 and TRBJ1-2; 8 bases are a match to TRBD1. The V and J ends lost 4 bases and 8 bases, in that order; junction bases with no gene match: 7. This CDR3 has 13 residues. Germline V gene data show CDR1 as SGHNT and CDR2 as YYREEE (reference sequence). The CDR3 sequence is CASSLTGVWGYTF. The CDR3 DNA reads TGTGCCAGCAGCCTGACAGGGGTTTGGGGCTACACCTTC. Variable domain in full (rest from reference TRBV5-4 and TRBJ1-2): ETGVTQSPTHLIKTRGQQVTLRCSSQSGHNTVSWYQQALGQGPQFIFQYYREEENGRGNFPPRFSGLQFPNYSSELNVNALELDDSALYLCASSLTGVWGYTFGSGTRLTVV.

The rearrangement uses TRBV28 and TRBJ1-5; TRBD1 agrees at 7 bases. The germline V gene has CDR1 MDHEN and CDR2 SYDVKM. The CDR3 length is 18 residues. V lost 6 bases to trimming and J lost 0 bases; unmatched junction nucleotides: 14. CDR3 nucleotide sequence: TGTGCCAGCAGGAGGGGCGGGTCGACAGGGACTAGCAATCAGCCCCAGCATTTT. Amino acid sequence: CASRRGGSTGTSNQPQHF.

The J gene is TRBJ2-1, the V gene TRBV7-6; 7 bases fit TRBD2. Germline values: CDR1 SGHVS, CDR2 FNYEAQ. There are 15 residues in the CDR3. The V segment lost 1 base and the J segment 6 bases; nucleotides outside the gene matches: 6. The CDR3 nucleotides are TGTGCCAGCAGCTTAGAGCGGGGATACGCCAATGAGCAGTTCTTC. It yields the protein CASSLERGYANEQFF.

The CDR3 sequence is CSVSQGSLYGYTF. As DNA, the CDR3 is TGCAGCGTCTCTCAGGGATCCCTCTATGGCTACACCTTC. This chain connects TRBV29-1 to TRBJ1-2, with a weak D call TRBD1 (5 bases). Germline V gene lookup returns CDR1 SQVTM and CDR2 ANQGSEA. The V and J ends lost 6 bases and 4 bases respectively, with 15 bases between them. The CDR3 runs to 13 residues.

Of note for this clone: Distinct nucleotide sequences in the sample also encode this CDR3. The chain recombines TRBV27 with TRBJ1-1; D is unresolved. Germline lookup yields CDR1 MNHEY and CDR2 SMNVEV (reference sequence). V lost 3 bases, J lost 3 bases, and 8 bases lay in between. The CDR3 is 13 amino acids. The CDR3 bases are TGTGCCAGCAGTTTGAGCAGTTACACTGAAGCTTTCTTT. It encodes CASSLSSYTEAFF.

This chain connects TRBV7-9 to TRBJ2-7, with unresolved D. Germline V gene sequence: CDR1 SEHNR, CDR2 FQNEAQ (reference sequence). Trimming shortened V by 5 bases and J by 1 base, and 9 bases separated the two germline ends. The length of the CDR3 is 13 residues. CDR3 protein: CASSPIGSYEQYF. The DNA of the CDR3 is TGTGCCAGCAGCCCCATAGGGTCCTACGAGCAGTACTTC.

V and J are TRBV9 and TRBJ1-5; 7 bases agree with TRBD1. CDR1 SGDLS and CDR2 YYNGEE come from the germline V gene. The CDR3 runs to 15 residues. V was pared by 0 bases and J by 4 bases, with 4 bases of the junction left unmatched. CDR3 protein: CASSVEGTANQPQHF. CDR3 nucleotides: TGTGCCAGCAGCGTAGAAGGGACAGCAAATCAGCCCCAGCATTTT.

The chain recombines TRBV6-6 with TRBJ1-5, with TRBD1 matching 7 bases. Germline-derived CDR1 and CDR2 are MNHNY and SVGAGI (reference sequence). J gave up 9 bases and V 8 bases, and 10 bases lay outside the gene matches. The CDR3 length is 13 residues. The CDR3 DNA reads TGTGCCAGCTATACAGGGGAGGGTCGGCCCCAGCATTTT. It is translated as CASYTGEGRPQHF.

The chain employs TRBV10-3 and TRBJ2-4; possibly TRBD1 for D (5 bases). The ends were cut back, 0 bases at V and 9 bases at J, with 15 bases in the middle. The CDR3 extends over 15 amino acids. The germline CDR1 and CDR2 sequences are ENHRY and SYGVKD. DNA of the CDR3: TGTGCCATCAGTGAGTCTGGTAGCCAGGGTCTCATTCAGTACTTC. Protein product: CAISESGSQGLIQYF.

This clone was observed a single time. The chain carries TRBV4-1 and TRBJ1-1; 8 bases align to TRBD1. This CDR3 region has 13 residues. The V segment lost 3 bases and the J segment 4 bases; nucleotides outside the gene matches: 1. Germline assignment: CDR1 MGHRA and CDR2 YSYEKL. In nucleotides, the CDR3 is TGCGCCAGCAGCCACCAGGGGGCCACTGAAGCTTTCTTT. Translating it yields CASSHQGATEAFF.

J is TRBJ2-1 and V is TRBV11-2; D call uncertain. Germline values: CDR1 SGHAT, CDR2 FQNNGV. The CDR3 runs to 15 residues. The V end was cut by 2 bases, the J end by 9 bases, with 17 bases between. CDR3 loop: CASSLLVDLFGEQFF. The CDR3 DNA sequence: TGTGCCAGCAGCTTATTGGTGGATTTGTTCGGTGAGCAGTTCTTC.

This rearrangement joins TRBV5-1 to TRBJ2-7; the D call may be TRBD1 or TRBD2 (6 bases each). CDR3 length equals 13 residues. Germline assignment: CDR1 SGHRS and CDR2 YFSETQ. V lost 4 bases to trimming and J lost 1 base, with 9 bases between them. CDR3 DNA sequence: TGCGCCAGCAGCCAGGGGACTTCCTACGAGCAGTACTTC. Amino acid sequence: CASSQGTSYEQYF. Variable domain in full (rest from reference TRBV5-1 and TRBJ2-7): KAGVTQTPRYLIKTRGQQVTLSCSPISGHRSVSWYQQTPGQGLQFLFEYFSETQRNKGNFPGRFSGRQFSNSRSEMNVSTLELGDSALYLCASSQGTSYEQYFGPGTRLTVT.

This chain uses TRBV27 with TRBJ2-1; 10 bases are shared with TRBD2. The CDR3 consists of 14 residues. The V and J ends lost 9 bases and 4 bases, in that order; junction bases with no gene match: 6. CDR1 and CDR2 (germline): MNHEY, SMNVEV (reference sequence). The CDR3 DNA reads TGTGCCAGTTCCCGGACTAGCGGTTACAATGAGCAGTTCTTC. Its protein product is CASSRTSGYNEQFF.

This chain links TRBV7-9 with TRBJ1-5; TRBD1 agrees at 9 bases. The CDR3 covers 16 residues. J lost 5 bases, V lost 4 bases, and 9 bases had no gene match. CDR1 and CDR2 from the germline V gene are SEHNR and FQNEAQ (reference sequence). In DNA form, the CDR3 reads TGTGCCAGCAGCTCCCGGGACAGGGTCTTATATCAGCCCCAGCATTTT. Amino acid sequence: CASSSRDRVLYQPQHF.

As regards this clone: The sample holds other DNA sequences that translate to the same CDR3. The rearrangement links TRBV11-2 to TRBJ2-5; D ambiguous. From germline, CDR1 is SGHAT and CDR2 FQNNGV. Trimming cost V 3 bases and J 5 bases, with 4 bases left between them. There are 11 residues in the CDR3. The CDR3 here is CASSFGETQYF. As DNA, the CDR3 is TGTGCCAGCAGCTTCGGTGAGACCCAGTACTTC.

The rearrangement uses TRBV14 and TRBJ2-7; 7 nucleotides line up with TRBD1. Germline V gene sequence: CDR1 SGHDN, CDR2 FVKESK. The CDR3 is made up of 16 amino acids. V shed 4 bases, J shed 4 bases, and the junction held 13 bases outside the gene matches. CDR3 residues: CASSPFMGQSPYEQYF. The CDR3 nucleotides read TGTGCCAGCAGCCCTTTTATGGGACAGTCCCCTTACGAGCAGTACTTC.

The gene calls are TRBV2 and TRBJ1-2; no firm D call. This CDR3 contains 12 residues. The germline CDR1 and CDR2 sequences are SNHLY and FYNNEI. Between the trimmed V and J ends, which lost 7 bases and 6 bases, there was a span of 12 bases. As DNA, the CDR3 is TGTGCCAGCATGAAAAGAGAAGATGGCTACACCTTC. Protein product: CASMKREDGYTF.

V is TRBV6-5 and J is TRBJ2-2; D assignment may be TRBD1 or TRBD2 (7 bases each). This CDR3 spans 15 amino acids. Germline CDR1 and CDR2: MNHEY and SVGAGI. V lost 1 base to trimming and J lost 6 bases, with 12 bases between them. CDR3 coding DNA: TGTGCCAGCAGTTACTTGGCAGGGGGGGCCGGGGAGCTGTTTTTT. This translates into CASSYLAGGAGELFF.